A selection of T cell receptor beta chains follows, all from one sample in a study of cytomegalovirus exposure and HLA in healthy donors. Sequencing used immunoSEQ multiplex PCR; TCRdb keeps in-frame clones, though not all of them. The sample includes some 170,000 clones, about 86% seen only once; the top ten take approximately 2%. Sequenced sample: PBMCs. The receptors here all came from a woman aged 25 to 39 in good health and CMV-seronegative. Both conserved end residues are part of each CDR3. The D gene is left open where the match is weak. A row's size may be missing; if present it is once, few, many or a size class.

TGTGCCAGCAGCGCAGGGTTTCAGAAGACCCAGTACTTC | CASSAGFQKTQYF | TRBJ2-5 | - | TRBV9 | 13 | -
TGTGCCAGCAGCTTAGCCACAGGGTTTTCGACCGGGGAGCTGTTTTTT | CASSLATGFSTGELFF | TRBJ2-2 | - | TRBV11-2 | 16 | -
TGCGCCAGCAGCTTGGAAGGGGGGGGCTATGGCTACACCTTC | CASSLEGGGYGYTF | TRBJ1-2 | - | TRBV5-1 | 14 | -
TGTGCCAGCAGTTTAAGTGCGGGAGGGGTCACAGATACGCAGTATTTT | CASSLSAGGVTDTQYF | TRBJ2-3 | TRBD2 | TRBV28 | 16 | -
TGCGCCAGCAGTCCACAGGGCCTCCTTAGCTACACCTTC | CASSPQGLLSYTF | TRBJ1-2 | - | TRBV4-1 | 13 | -
TGTGCCTGGAGTCCCGGTTATAATTCACCCCTCCACTTT | CAWSPGYNSPLHF | TRBJ1-6 | - | TRBV30 | 13 | few
TGTGCCAGCAGCTTAGAGCGCGGGGATGAGCAGTTCTTC | CASSLERGDEQFF | TRBJ2-1 | - | TRBV7-6 | 13 | once
TGTGCCAGCTCTTCGGGACAGGGACTGTATCAGCCCCAGCATTTT | CASSSGQGLYQPQHF | TRBJ1-5 | TRBD1 | TRBV28 | 15 | -
TGTGCCAGCAGTTATGGGATGGGGGGGGGCGACAACTATGGCTACACCTTC | CASSYGMGGGDNYGYTF | TRBJ1-2 | - | TRBV28 | 17 | -
TGCGCCAGCAGCTTGGGGAGCTCTGGGGCCAACGGCCTGACTTTC | CASSLGSSGANGLTF | TRBJ2-6 | - | TRBV5-1 | 15 | few
TGTGCCTGGGACAGGGTTGGGGCCAACGTCCTGACTTTC | CAWDRVGANVLTF | TRBJ2-6 | TRBD1 | TRBV30 | 13 | -
TGTGCCAGCAGTTTAAGTTGGGGCTACTACGAGCAGTACTTC | CASSLSWGYYEQYF | TRBJ2-7 | - | TRBV27 | 14 | -
TGCAGCGCTGGTGGGGGGTACGAGCAGTACTTC | CSAGGGYEQYF | TRBJ2-7 | - | TRBV29-1 | 11 | -
TGTGCCACCAGCAGAGATTTGAAGGGGGAGGGCGAGCAGTACTTC | CATSRDLKGEGEQYF | TRBJ2-7 | - | TRBV15 | 15 | -
TGTGCCAGCAGAAGACAGGGTATGAACACAGATACGCAGTATTTT | CASRRQGMNTDTQYF | TRBJ2-3 | TRBD1 | TRBV2 | 15 | few
TGTGCCACCAAGGGGGAGCCGCTGCCCTACAATGAGCAGTTCTTC | CATKGEPLPYNEQFF | TRBJ2-1 | - | TRBV19 | 15 | -
TGCGCCAGCAGCGTAGCGGCTCCTCTAAACACAGATACGCAGTATTTT | CASSVAAPLNTDTQYF | TRBJ2-3 | - | TRBV5-1 | 16 | -
TGCGCCAGCAGCCAAGGAATCTCAGGACAGGGGAACTATGGCTACACCTTC | CASSQGISGQGNYGYTF | TRBJ1-2 | TRBD1 | TRBV4-3 | 17 | -
TGTGCCAGCAGCCCCACAGGGTCGTCCACAGATACGCAGTATTTT | CASSPTGSSTDTQYF | TRBJ2-3 | - | TRBV11-2 | 15 | -
TGTGCCAGCAGCGTAGGGAGCGGGGGGGGGAACAATGAGCAGTTCTTC | CASSVGSGGGNNEQFF | TRBJ2-1 | TRBD2 | TRBV9 | 16 | -
TGCGCCAGCAGCCAAGACTCCCCACAGGGGCGGACCGGGGAGCTGTTTTTT | CASSQDSPQGRTGELFF | TRBJ2-2 | TRBD1 | TRBV4-3 | 17 | -
TGTGCCAGCAAACCCTCCTTGCGAGAGAACTCCCCAGGGACCCAGTACTTC | CASKPSLRENSPGTQYF | TRBJ2-5 | - | TRBV7-9 | 17 | -
TGTGCCAGCAGTTTTTACAGGGTCGGTATGAATCAGCCCCAGCATTTT | CASSFYRVGMNQPQHF | TRBJ1-5 | - | TRBV27 | 16 | -
TGTGCCAGCAGCTTCGAGGGTACCGAGCAGTACTTC | CASSFEGTEQYF | TRBJ2-7 | - | TRBV11-2 | 12 | -
TGTGCCAGCAGCTTAGGGACAGGGCGCCCGATCTATGGCTACACCTTC | CASSLGTGRPIYGYTF | TRBJ1-2 | TRBD1 | TRBV11-2 | 16 | once
TGCGCCAGCAGCTTAACAGGGGTGAGGTCCTACGAGCAGTACTTC | CASSLTGVRSYEQYF | TRBJ2-7 | TRBD1 | TRBV5-1 | 15 | -
TGTGCCAGCAGTTTATCGTACAGAGACTACGAGCAGTACTTC | CASSLSYRDYEQYF | TRBJ2-7 | - | TRBV28 | 14 | -
TGTGCCAGCAGCCCAGGGACAGAGAATCAGCCCCAGCATTTT | CASSPGTENQPQHF | TRBJ1-5 | TRBD1 | TRBV7-6 | 14 | -
TGTGCCAGCAGCTTAGGGGGGGGAGAATACGAGCAGTACTTC | CASSLGGGEYEQYF | TRBJ2-7 | TRBD2 | TRBV11-3 | 14 | -
TGTGCCAGCAGTGAACCTTATCAGGGGAGGGGAAAGGAAACTGAAGCTTTCTTT | CASSEPYQGRGKETEAFF | TRBJ1-1 | - | TRBV2 | 18 | -
TGTGCCACCACAAGGCAGGGGGGCAATGAGCAGTTCTTC | CATTRQGGNEQFF | TRBJ2-1 | - | TRBV10-3 | 13 | few
TGTGCCAGCAGCTTGCGGCGCAGCGGGAGGTACGAGCAGTACTTC | CASSLRRSGRYEQYF | TRBJ2-7 | TRBD2 | TRBV5-4 | 15 | -
TGTGCCAGCAGCAAGGGGACAGGACTCTCCTACGAGCAGTACTTC | CASSKGTGLSYEQYF | TRBJ2-7 | TRBD1 | TRBV7-2 | 15 | -
TGTGCCAGTAGTAGCGACAGGATAAGCGCACAGAACACTGAAGCTTTCTTT | CASSSDRISAQNTEAFF | TRBJ1-1 | - | TRBV19 | 17 | -
TGTGCCAGCAGTTCATCCCTACAGGGAATGCCAGATACGCAGTATTTT | CASSSSLQGMPDTQYF | TRBJ2-3 | - | TRBV7-9 | 16 | -
TGCGCCAGCAGCTTGGTGGCCGGGAGCACAGATACGCAGTATTTT | CASSLVAGSTDTQYF | TRBJ2-3 | - | TRBV5-1 | 15 | -
TGTGCCACCAGCAGAGACAGGGAAATCTACAATGAGCAGTTCTTC | CATSRDREIYNEQFF | TRBJ2-1 | - | TRBV15 | 15 | -
TGTGCCAGCAGTTTATGGTCGGAAGCTTTCTTT | CASSLWSEAFF | TRBJ1-1 | - | TRBV28 | 11 | -
TGCAGCGTTGAAGATCTTCCTGCGACTAGCGGGGATTACAATGAGCAGTTCTTC | CSVEDLPATSGDYNEQFF | TRBJ2-1 | TRBD2 | TRBV29-1 | 18 | -
TGTGCCAGCGTATGGGGGGGCAACACCGGGGAGCTGTTTTTT | CASVWGGNTGELFF | TRBJ2-2 | - | TRBV7-2 | 14 | -
TGTGCCAGCAGCCCAGGGGGGTTGAGCAATCAGCCCCAGCATTTT | CASSPGGLSNQPQHF | TRBJ1-5 | TRBD1 | TRBV11-3 | 15 | -
TGCAGCGTTGGGACTACATTCAATGAGCAGTTCTTC | CSVGTTFNEQFF | TRBJ2-1 | - | TRBV29-1 | 12 | -
TGTGCCAGCAGTTTAAGGACAGGGAGGTTGGACATTCAGTACTTC | CASSLRTGRLDIQYF | TRBJ2-4 | TRBD1 | TRBV28 | 15 | -
TGTGCCAGCAGCGTACAACAGACAAGCTACGAGCAGTACTTC | CASSVQQTSYEQYF | TRBJ2-7 | - | TRBV9 | 14 | -
TGTGCCAGCAGTTACAGGGGAATGGCTAGCACAGATACGCAGTATTTT | CASSYRGMASTDTQYF | TRBJ2-3 | TRBD1 | TRBV2 | 16 | -
TGTGCCAGCAGCTTACACCAGGTCGTATCGTCTGGAAACACCATATATTTT | CASSLHQVVSSGNTIYF | TRBJ1-3 | - | TRBV11-1 | 17 | few
TGTGCCAGCTCACCAGGGACATCCTATAATTCACCCCTCCACTTT | CASSPGTSYNSPLHF | TRBJ1-6 | - | TRBV18 | 15 | few
TGTGCCAGCAGCCGGGGGGGCAGCGGGGGGGAGCGGTTAGGGGAGACCCAGTACTTC | CASSRGGSGGERLGETQYF | TRBJ2-5 | TRBD2 | TRBV7-8 | 19 | -
TGTGCCAGTAGTATAACGGCAGGGCACTACAATGAGCAGTTCTTC | CASSITAGHYNEQFF | TRBJ2-1 | - | TRBV19 | 15 | -
TGTGCCAGCAGCGGGTGGGACGGGAGCTCCTACGAGCAGTACTTC | CASSGWDGSSYEQYF | TRBJ2-7 | - | TRBV11-2 | 15 | -
TGTGCCAGCAGTGAGACTAGCGGGGGGGAGCTGTTTTTT | CASSETSGGELFF | TRBJ2-2 | TRBD2 | TRBV2 | 13 | -
TGTGCCAGCAGTGAGGGGAGGGGCACCGGGGAGCTGTTTTTT | CASSEGRGTGELFF | TRBJ2-2 | TRBD2 | TRBV2 | 14 | -
TGTGCCAGCAGCTCACCTTTTCGGAACTATGGCTACACCTTC | CASSSPFRNYGYTF | TRBJ1-2 | - | TRBV7-2 | 14 | -
TGTGCCAGCAGCGTACAGGGGTCGGGGTTCAATGAGCAGTTCTTC | CASSVQGSGFNEQFF | TRBJ2-1 | - | TRBV9 | 15 | once